This passage covers 2 T cell receptor beta chains from one sample sequenced in a study of blood T cell repertoires in COVID-19. Profiled with immunoSEQ multiplex PCR; TCRdb holds only in-frame clones, not every one. The sample shows 200,000 to 250,000 clones, around 80% of them seen only once. The sample comprised peripheral blood. These receptors all stem from a man aged 25-45 years with active or convalescent COVID-19.

The chain combines TRBV29-1 with TRBJ2-7, with D possibly being TRBD1 (6 bases). The CDR3 has 11 residues. The germline CDR1 and CDR2 sequences are SQVTM and ANQGSEA. V lost 7 bases and J 3 bases, leaving 10 bases between the germline ends. The CDR3 DNA is TGCAGCGCCACGGGACACTACGAGCAGTACTTC. Translated, it gives CSATGHYEQYF.

This clone has just one count. V usage is TRBV11-1 and J usage is TRBJ2-2; D not certain. V lost 4 bases, J lost 2 bases, and 11 bases lay in between. This CDR3 region has 15 residues. Germline CDR1 reads SGHAT; CDR2 reads FQDESV (reference sequence). The CDR3 DNA is TGTGCCAGCAGCTATACAAACCCAAACACCGGGGAGCTGTTTTTT. This encodes CASSYTNPNTGELFF.